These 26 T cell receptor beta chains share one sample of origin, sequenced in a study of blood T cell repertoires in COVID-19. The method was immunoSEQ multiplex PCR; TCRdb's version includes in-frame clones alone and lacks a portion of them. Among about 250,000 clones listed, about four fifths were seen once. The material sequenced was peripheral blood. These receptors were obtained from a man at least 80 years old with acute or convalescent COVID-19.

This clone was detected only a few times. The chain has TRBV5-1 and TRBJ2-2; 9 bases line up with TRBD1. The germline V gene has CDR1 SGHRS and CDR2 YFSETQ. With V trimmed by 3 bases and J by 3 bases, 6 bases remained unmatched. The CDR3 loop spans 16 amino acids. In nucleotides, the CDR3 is TGCGCCAGCAGCTCCGGGACAGGGTACTACACCGGGGAGCTGTTTTTT. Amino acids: CASSSGTGYYTGELFF.

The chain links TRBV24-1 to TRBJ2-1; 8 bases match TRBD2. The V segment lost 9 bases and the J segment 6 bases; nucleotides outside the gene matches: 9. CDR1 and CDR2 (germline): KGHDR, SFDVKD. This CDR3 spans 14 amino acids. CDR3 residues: CATGAGGSFNEQFF. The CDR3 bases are TGTGCCACCGGTGCGGGGGGATCTTTCAATGAGCAGTTCTTC.

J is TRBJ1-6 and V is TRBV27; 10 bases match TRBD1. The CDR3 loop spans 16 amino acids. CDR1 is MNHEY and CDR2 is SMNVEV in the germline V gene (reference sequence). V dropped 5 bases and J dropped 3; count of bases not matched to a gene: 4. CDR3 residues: CASSLGQGYYNSPLHF. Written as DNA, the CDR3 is TGTGCCAGCAGTCTGGGACAGGGGTACTATAATTCACCCCTCCACTTT.

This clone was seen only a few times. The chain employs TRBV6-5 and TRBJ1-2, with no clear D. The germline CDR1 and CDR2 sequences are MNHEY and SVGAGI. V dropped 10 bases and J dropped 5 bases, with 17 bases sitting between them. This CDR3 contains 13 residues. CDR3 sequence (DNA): TGTGCCACCACTGGATGGGCACGATATGGCTACACCTTC. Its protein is CATTGWARYGYTF.

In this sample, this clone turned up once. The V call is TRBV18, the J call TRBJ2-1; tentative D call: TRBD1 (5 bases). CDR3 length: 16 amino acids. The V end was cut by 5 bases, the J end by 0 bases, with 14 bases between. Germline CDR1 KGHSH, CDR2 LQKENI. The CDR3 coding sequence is TGTGCCAGCTCATCGAAGGGGCCGAGCTCCTACAATGAGCAGTTCTTC. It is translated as CASSSKGPSSYNEQFF.

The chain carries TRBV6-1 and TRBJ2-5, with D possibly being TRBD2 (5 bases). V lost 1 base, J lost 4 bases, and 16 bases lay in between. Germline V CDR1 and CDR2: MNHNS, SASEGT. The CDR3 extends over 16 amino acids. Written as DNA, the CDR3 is TGTGCCAGCAGTGAAGGAGGACTCATCCTTGTAGAGACCCAGTACTTC. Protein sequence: CASSEGGLILVETQYF.

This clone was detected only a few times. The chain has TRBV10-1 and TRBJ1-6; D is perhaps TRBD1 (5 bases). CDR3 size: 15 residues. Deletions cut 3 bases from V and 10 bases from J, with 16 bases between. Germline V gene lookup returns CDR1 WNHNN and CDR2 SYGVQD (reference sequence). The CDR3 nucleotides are TGCGCCAGCAGTGACGGTCGCCAGGGAAGATCACCCCTCCACTTT. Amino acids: CASSDGRQGRSPLHF.

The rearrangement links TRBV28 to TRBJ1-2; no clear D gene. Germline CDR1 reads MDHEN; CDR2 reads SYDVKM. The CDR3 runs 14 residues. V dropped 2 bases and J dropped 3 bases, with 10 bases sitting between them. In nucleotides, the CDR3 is TGTGCCAGCAGTTTAGAGGGCCCCTACTATGGCTACACCTTC. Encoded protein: CASSLEGPYYGYTF.

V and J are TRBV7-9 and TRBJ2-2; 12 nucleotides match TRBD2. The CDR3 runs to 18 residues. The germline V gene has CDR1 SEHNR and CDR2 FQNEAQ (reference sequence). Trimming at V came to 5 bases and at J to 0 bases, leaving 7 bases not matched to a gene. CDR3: CASSGTTSGRSNTGELFF. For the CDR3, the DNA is TGTGCCAGCAGCGGTACGACTAGCGGGAGATCGAACACCGGGGAGCTGTTTTTT.

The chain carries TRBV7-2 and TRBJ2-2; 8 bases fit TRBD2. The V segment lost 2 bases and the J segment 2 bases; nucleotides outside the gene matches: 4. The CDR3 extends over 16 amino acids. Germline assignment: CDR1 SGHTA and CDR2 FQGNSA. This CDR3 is CASSLSGRTNTGELFF. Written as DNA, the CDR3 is TGTGCCAGCAGCTTAAGCGGGAGAACCAACACCGGGGAGCTGTTTTTT. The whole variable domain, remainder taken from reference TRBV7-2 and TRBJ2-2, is GAGVSQSPSNKVTEKGKDVELRCDPISGHTALYWYRQSLGQGLEFLIYFQGNSAPDKSGLPSDRFSAERTGGSVSTLTIQRTQQEDSAVYLCASSLSGRTNTGELFFGEGSRLTVL.

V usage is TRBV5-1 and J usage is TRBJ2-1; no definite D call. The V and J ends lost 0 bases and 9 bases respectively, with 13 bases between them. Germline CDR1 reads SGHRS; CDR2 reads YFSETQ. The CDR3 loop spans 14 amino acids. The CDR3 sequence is CASSLGKTSSEQFF. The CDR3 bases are TGCGCCAGCAGCTTGGGGAAGACAAGTTCTGAGCAGTTCTTC.

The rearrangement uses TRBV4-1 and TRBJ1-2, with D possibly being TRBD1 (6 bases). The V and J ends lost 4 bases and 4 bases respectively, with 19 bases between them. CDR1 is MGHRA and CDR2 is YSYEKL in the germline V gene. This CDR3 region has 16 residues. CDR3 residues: CASSPSGTQGVYGYTF. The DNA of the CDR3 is TGCGCCAGCAGCCCCTCCGGGACACAAGGCGTCTATGGCTACACCTTC.

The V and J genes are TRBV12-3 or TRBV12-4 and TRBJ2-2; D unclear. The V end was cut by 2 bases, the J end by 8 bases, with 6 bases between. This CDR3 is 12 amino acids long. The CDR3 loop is CASSLTGGELFF. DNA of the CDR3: TGTGCCAGCAGTTTAACGGGTGGGGAGCTGTTTTTT.

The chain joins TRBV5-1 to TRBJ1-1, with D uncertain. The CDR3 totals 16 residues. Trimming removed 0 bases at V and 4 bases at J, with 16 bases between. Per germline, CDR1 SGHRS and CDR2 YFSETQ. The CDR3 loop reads CASSLEYLRMGTEAFF. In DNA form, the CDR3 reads TGCGCCAGCAGCTTGGAGTATCTCAGGATGGGCACTGAAGCTTTCTTT.

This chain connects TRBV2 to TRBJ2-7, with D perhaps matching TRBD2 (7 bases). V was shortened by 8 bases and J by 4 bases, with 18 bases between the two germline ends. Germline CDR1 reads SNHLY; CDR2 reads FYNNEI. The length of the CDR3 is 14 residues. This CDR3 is CASWGGQVPYEQYF. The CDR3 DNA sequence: TGTGCCAGCTGGGGGGGGCAGGTCCCATACGAGCAGTACTTC.

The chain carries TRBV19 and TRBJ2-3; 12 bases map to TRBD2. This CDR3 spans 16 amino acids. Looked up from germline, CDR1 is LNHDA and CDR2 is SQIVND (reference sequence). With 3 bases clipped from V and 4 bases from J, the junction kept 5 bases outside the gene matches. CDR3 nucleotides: TGTGCCAGTAGTATGAGGCTAGCGGGAGGGTCAGATACGCAGTATTTT. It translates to CASSMRLAGGSDTQYF.

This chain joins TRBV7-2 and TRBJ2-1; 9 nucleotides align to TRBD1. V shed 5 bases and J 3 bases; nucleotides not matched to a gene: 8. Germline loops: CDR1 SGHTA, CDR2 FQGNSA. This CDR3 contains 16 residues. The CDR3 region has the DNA TGTGCCAGCAGCGTCCGCTCGGGACAGGGCTACAATGAGCAGTTCTTC. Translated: CASSVRSGQGYNEQFF.

The CDR3 DNA is TGTGCCAGCACCGAGAACCTAGGCGGTTCACCCCTCCACTTT. Translated: CASTENLGGSPLHF. The chain recombines TRBV6-5 with TRBJ1-6, with no clear D. Germline values: CDR1 MNHEY, CDR2 SVGAGI. CDR3 length: 14 residues. V lost 7 bases and J 9 bases, leaving 16 bases between the germline ends.

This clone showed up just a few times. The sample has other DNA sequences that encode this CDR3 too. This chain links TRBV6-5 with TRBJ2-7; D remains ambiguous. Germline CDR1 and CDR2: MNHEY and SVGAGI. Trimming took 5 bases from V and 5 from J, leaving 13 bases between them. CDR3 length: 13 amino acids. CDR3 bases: TGTGCCAGCAGTCCCCCCGGTCGCAACGAGCAGTACTTC. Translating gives CASSPPGRNEQYF.

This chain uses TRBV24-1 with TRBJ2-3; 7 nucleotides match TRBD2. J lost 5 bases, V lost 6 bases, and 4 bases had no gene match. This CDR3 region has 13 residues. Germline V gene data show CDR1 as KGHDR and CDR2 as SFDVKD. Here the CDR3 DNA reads TGTGCCACCAGTCTGGGGGGGAAAGATACGCAGTATTTT. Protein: CATSLGGKDTQYF.

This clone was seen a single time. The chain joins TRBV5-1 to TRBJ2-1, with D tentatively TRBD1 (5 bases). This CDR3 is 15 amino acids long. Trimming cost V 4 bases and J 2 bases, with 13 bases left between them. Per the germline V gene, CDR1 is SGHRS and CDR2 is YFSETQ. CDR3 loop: CASSVTENPYNEQFF. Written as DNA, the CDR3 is TGCGCCAGCAGCGTGACAGAGAACCCCTACAATGAGCAGTTCTTC.

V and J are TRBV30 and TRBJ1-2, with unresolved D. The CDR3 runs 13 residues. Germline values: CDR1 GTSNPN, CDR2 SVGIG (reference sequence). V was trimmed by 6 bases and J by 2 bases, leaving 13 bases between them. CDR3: CACTETTNYGYTF. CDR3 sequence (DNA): TGTGCCTGTACAGAGACAACCAACTATGGCTACACCTTC.

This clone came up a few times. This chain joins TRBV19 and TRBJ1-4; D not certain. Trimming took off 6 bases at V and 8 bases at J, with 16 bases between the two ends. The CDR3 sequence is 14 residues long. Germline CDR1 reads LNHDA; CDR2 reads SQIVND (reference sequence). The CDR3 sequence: CASRERGKQEKLFF. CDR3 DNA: TGTGCCAGTAGGGAACGGGGAAAACAAGAAAAACTGTTTTTT.

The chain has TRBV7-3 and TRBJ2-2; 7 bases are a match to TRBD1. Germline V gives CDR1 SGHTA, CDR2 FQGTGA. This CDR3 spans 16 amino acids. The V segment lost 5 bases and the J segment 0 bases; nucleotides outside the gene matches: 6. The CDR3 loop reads CASSPTGQSNTGELFF. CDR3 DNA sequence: TGTGCCAGCAGCCCAACGGGACAGTCGAACACCGGGGAGCTGTTTTTT.

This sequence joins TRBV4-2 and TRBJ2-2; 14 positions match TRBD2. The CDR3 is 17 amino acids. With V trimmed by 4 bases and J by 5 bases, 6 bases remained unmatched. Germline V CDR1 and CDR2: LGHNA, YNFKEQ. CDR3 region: CASSPRTSGRMTGELFF. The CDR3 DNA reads TGTGCCAGCAGCCCGCGGACTAGCGGGAGGATGACCGGGGAGCTGTTTTTT.

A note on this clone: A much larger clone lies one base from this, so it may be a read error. The CDR3 is CASSIQVSYEQYF. The CDR3 nucleotides read TGTGCCAGTAGTATACAGGTTTCCTACGAGCAGTACTTC. The chain carries TRBV19 and TRBJ2-7, with unresolved D. The CDR3 loop spans 13 amino acids. V was trimmed by 2 bases and J by 1 base, leaving 6 bases between them. Germline V gives CDR1 LNHDA, CDR2 SQIVND (reference sequence).